This is a list of T cell receptor beta chains from one sample in a study of T cell clones after liver transplantation. Libraries were prepared by immunoSEQ multiplex PCR; TCRdb keeps only in-frame clonotypes and omits some of them. The table has 80,000 or so clones, roughly 82% seen once. The material was CD4+ T cells from blood, obtained roughly 3.5 years after liver transplant. Receptor source: a human patient who received a liver transplant. These T cells may partly come from the graft donor. The CDR3 runs from the conserved cysteine through the conserved F or W. A D gene is named only where the DNA matches it firmly.

13	TRBV6-1	TRBD1	TRBJ2-5	CASSDDREETQYF	TGTGCCAGCAGTGACGACAGGGAAGAGACCCAGTACTTC
15	TRBV7-3	-	TRBJ1-1	CASSVGPIGGTEAFF	TGTGCCAGCAGCGTTGGGCCAATCGGGGGCACTGAAGCTTTCTTT
13	TRBV5-6	TRBD2	TRBJ2-3	CASSPWGGDTQYF	TGTGCCAGCAGCCCCTGGGGGGGGGATACGCAGTATTTT
19	TRBV23-1	TRBD2	TRBJ2-7	CASSQFRTSGRPPTYEQYF	TGCGCCAGCAGTCAATTTCGGACTAGCGGGAGGCCCCCAACCTACGAGCAGTACTTC
13	TRBV19	-	TRBJ1-2	CASSIRSNYGYTF	TGTGCCAGTAGTATCCGGAGTAACTATGGCTACACCTTC
11	TRBV30	-	TRBJ1-1	CAWSGGGRAFF	TGTGCCTGGAGCGGGGGCGGGCGAGCTTTCTTT
15	TRBV6-5	-	TRBJ1-2	CASSLDHLSAYGYTF	TGTGCCAGCAGCCTCGACCACCTCTCTGCCTATGGCTACACCTTC
14	TRBV10-3	-	TRBJ1-1	CAISDRLGNTEAFF	TGTGCCATCAGTGACCGACTAGGGAACACTGAAGCTTTCTTT
15	TRBV6-6	TRBD1	TRBJ1-2	CASSYSSGGERGYTF	TGTGCCAGCAGTTACTCTTCAGGGGGCGAAAGAGGCTACACCTTC
16	TRBV27	-	TRBJ2-3	CASSLGTGLSTDTQYF	TGTGCCAGCAGTTTAGGCACAGGTTTGAGCACAGATACGCAGTATTTT
14	TRBV28	TRBD2	TRBJ2-4	CASSFSSGKNIQYF	TGTGCCAGCAGTTTCTCTAGCGGAAAAAACATTCAGTACTTC
16	TRBV11-2	TRBD1	TRBJ2-7	CASSMIKTGGWNEQYF	TGTGCCAGCAGCATGATAAAGACAGGGGGCTGGAACGAGCAGTACTTC
14	TRBV2	TRBD2	TRBJ2-7	CASIRILAGGEQYF	TGTGCCAGCATACGAATTCTAGCGGGAGGCGAGCAGTACTTC